This T cell receptor beta chain was captured in a study of regulatory T cells in long-lasting Graves disease. General study findings and limits: Compared with new cases, persistent Graves' patients showed reduced TCR diversity.

Germline V gene lookup returns CDR1 SEHNR and CDR2 FQNEAQ (reference sequence). Trimming removed 1 base from V and 7 bases from J, with 2 bases in between. CDR3 length: 12 residues. The sample holds many counts of this clonotype. The target antigen is unknown. Arm-PCR of CDR3 regions with iRepertoire HTBI primers generated TCR beta libraries. TCRdb analysed the multiplex PCR reads with MiXCR anew, one entry per CDR3 protein. The sample carries about half a million distinct CDR3 sequences, roughly 23% recorded once. Time point of the sample: persistent/refractory GD, antithyroid drugs over 5 years with positive TRAb. PBMCs were the source of the RNA used for TCR sequencing.

This receptor was taken from a female donor with Graves disease. This chain links TRBV7-9 with TRBJ1-6; D is ambiguous. Sequenced here: peripheral blood mononuclear cells (PBMCs), sampled when the disease was refractory, from a patient treated with antithyroid drugs. The CDR3 DNA reads TGTGCCAGCAGCTTAGTGAATTCACCCCTCCACTTT. Translated, it gives CASSLVNSPLHF.